This passage covers 19 T cell receptor beta chains from one sample sequenced in a study of T-cell memory formation after mild COVID-19. Via MiXCR, TCRdb re-called the 5' RACE reads, giving one row per CDR3 protein. Of roughly 250,000 distinct CDR3 sequences in the sample, about a sixth were seen once. Sequenced sample: PBMCs or a T cell subset sorted from them (not recorded which). Source of these receptors: a man between 18 and 35 years old who had mild COVID-19 (a few samples of this study predate the infection). Cell type and time point are not known.

This rearrangement joins TRBV20-1 to TRBJ2-5; the D is unclear. CDR1 and CDR2 (germline): DFQATT, SNEGSKA (reference sequence). The CDR3 spans 10 residues. V lost 5 bases to trimming and J lost 2 bases, with 3 bases between them. In DNA form, the CDR3 reads TGCAGTGCTGGACAAGAGACCCAGTACTTC. This translates into CSAGQETQYF.

This chain links TRBV10-2 with TRBJ2-5; D is ambiguous. Trimming took 3 bases from V and 2 from J, leaving 7 bases between them. Germline assignment: CDR1 WSHSY and CDR2 SAAADI. The CDR3 has 13 residues. The CDR3 coding sequence is TGCGCCAGCAGTGAAACGATTCAAGAGACCCAGTACTTC. Protein product: CASSETIQETQYF.

CDR3 amino acids: CASSLVGLAGAYTDTQYF. Here the CDR3 DNA reads TGTGCCAGCAGCTTAGTTGGCCTAGCGGGGGCTTACACAGATACGCAGTATTTT. The chain is built from TRBV7-2 and TRBJ2-3, with 10 nucleotides matching TRBD2. Trimming cost V 1 base and J 2 bases; bases outside gene matches: 9. The CDR3 covers 18 residues. Germline loops: CDR1 SGHTA, CDR2 FQGNSA.

The chain couples TRBV7-2 to TRBJ2-3, with D perhaps given as TRBD1 or TRBD2 (7 bases each). This CDR3 has 15 residues. V dropped 6 bases and J dropped 3 bases, with 16 bases sitting between them. Per the germline V gene, CDR1 is SGHTA and CDR2 is FQGNSA. CDR3 bases: TGTGCCAGCAGTTCCAGACAGGGAGGGACAGATACGCAGTATTTT. This gives the protein CASSSRQGGTDTQYF.

The V call is TRBV7-9, the J call TRBJ2-1, with D unresolved. Between the trimmed V and J ends, which lost 1 base and 5 bases, there was a span of 12 bases. This CDR3 has 15 amino acids. CDR1 SEHNR and CDR2 FQNEAQ come from the germline V gene (reference sequence). The CDR3 DNA reads as TGTGCCAGCAGCTTAGTGTCCGCCAGGAACAATGAGCAGTTCTTC. It yields the protein CASSLVSARNNEQFF.

This rearrangement joins TRBV20-1 to TRBJ2-7; TRBD2 aligns across 14 bases. CDR1 is DFQATT and CDR2 is SNEGSKA in the germline V gene (reference sequence). CDR3 size: 16 residues. The J segment lost 3 bases and the V segment lost 3 bases, leaving 7 bases of the junction unmatched. CDR3 sequence reads: CSASLPGTSGGYEQYF. CDR3 DNA sequence: TGCAGTGCTAGTTTGCCTGGGACTAGCGGGGGCTACGAGCAGTACTTC.

V usage is TRBV7-8 and J usage is TRBJ2-5; possibly TRBD1 or TRBD2 for D (5 bases each). This CDR3 is built from 14 residues. Looked up from germline, CDR1 is SGHVS and CDR2 is FQNEAQ. The V and J ends lost 7 bases and 5 bases respectively, with 17 bases between them. The CDR3 loop reads CASTQGTPRETQYF. In nucleotides, the CDR3 is TGTGCCAGCACCCAAGGGACGCCCAGGGAGACCCAGTACTTC.

This clonotype has just a few counts. CDR3 nucleotides: TGTGCCAGCAGCTTTAGGCCGGGTGGGGATGAGCAGTTCTTC. Translated, it gives CASSFRPGGDEQFF. This sequence joins TRBV7-6 and TRBJ2-1; D ambiguous. With 3 bases removed from V and 8 bases from J, the gap between germline ends came to 14 bases. The CDR3 loop spans 14 amino acids. Per germline, CDR1 SGHVS and CDR2 FNYEAQ. The full variable domain, completed using reference TRBV7-6 and TRBJ2-1, is GAGVSQSPRYKVTKRGQDVALRCDPISGHVSLYWYRQALGQGPEFLTYFNYEAQQDKSGLPNDRFSAERPEGSISTLTIQRTEQRDSAMYRCASSFRPGGDEQFFGPGTRLTVL.

Only a few counts were recorded for this clonotype. The chain is built from TRBV20-1 and TRBJ2-1; D ambiguous. CDR1 and CDR2 from the germline V gene are DFQATT and SNEGSKA (reference sequence). V dropped 2 bases and J dropped 2 bases, with 10 bases sitting between them. This CDR3 comprises 14 residues. The CDR3 nucleotides read TGCAGTGCTAGATCCAGTGGTCCCTACAATGAGCAGTTCTTC. Translated, it gives CSARSSGPYNEQFF.

The chain joins TRBV2 to TRBJ1-2; TRBD1 matches at 7 bases. V was clipped by 8 bases and J by 1 base; unmatched bases: 7. Germline CDR1 SNHLY, CDR2 FYNNEI. The CDR3 length is 14 residues. The CDR3 region is CASLQGGNNYGYTF. CDR3 DNA sequence: TGTGCCAGCCTCCAGGGGGGAAATAACTATGGCTACACCTTC.

This clonotype was found a few times. V gene TRBV28 combines with J gene TRBJ2-3; D gene uncertain. The V end was cut by 3 bases, the J end by 5 bases, with 6 bases between. Germline V CDR1 and CDR2: MDHEN, SYDVKM. This CDR3 has 12 residues. CDR3 amino acids: CASSLFGDTQYF. CDR3 nucleotides: TGTGCCAGCAGTTTGTTCGGAGATACGCAGTATTTT. Filled out from reference TRBV28 and TRBJ2-3, the complete variable domain reads DVKVTQSSRYLVKRTGEKVFLECVQDMDHENMFWYRQDPGLGLRLIYFSYDVKMKEKGDIPEGYSVSREKKERFSLILESASTNQTSMYLCASSLFGDTQYFGPGTRLTVL.

This clonotype was seen a few times. The V gene is TRBV2, the J gene TRBJ2-7, with D unresolved. Germline CDR1 reads SNHLY; CDR2 reads FYNNEI. V was clipped by 6 bases and J by 6 bases, with 9 bases between them. The CDR3 has 11 residues. CDR3 in DNA: TGTGCCAGCAGGCAAGACGGCGAGCAGTACTTC. This translates into CASRQDGEQYF.

This clonotype has a handful of counts. This chain links TRBV6-6 with TRBJ2-5; D remains unclear. Deletions cut 7 bases from V and 5 bases from J, with 17 bases between. This CDR3 spans 14 amino acids. The germline CDR1 and CDR2 sequences are MNHNY and SVGAGI (reference sequence). The CDR3 sequence: CASTAVAGRETQYF. The CDR3 DNA follows: TGTGCCAGCACCGCGGTAGCCGGCAGGGAGACCCAGTACTTC.

This clonotype was observed a few times. V usage is TRBV9 and J usage is TRBJ2-5; 11 nucleotides agree with TRBD2. V shed 4 bases, J shed 7 bases, and the junction held 9 bases outside the gene matches. CDR1 and CDR2 from the germline V gene are SGDLS and YYNGEE. This CDR3 spans 15 amino acids. The CDR3 here is CASSILAGGPRTQYF. The CDR3 bases are TGTGCCAGCAGCATTTTAGCGGGGGGGCCCCGGACCCAGTACTTC.

The J gene is TRBJ2-1, the V gene TRBV20-1; possible D gene TRBD1, 6 bases. V was trimmed by 5 bases and J by 4 bases, leaving 12 bases between them. Germline CDR1 and CDR2: DFQATT and SNEGSKA (reference sequence). This CDR3 spans 13 amino acids. CDR3 coding DNA: TGCAGTGCTCCTCGAGGACAGTACAATGAGCAGTTCTTC. Amino acid sequence: CSAPRGQYNEQFF.

This clonotype was picked up a small number of times. V is TRBV4-1 and J is TRBJ2-1; 7 nucleotides line up with TRBD1. The CDR3 is 16 residues long. Per germline, CDR1 MGHRA and CDR2 YSYEKL. V was clipped by 0 bases and J by 6 bases; unmatched bases: 8. CDR3 loop: CASSQDRAQGSNEQFF. Written as DNA, the CDR3 is TGCGCCAGCAGCCAAGATCGGGCACAGGGGTCCAATGAGCAGTTCTTC.

This clonotype was observed a handful of times. The chain carries TRBV5-1 and TRBJ2-1; D unclear. Germline V gene lookup returns CDR1 SGHRS and CDR2 YFSETQ. Trimming removed 9 bases at V and 4 bases at J, with 20 bases between. This CDR3 is 15 amino acids long. For the CDR3, the DNA is TGCGCCACCCGTCTCGGTTATGTAACGTACAATGAGCAGTTCTTC. Translating it yields CATRLGYVTYNEQFF.

Remarks on this clonotype: The junction does not match germline at one end; this may be a read error. The rearrangement uses TRBV24-1 and TRBJ1-5; TRBD1 matches 7 bases. CDR1 is KGHDR and CDR2 is SFDVKD in the germline V gene. This CDR3 is built from 15 residues. The CDR3 bases are TGTGCCACCAGTGGGGGACAGACAGACAATCAGCACCAGCATTTT. As protein: CATSGGQTDNQHQHF.

This chain uses TRBV5-1 with TRBJ1-4, with D hard to call. V was shortened by 0 bases and J by 11 bases, with 11 bases between the two germline ends. The CDR3 is made up of 13 amino acids. Per the germline V gene, CDR1 is SGHRS and CDR2 is YFSETQ. Here the CDR3 reads CASSLVEGDKLFF. In DNA form, the CDR3 reads TGCGCCAGCAGCTTGGTGGAGGGTGACAAACTGTTTTTT.